Each of the 24 T cell receptor beta chains below was sequenced from the same sample in a study of blood T cells in healthy people across ages. A J-beta primer mix and a sample-barcoded 5' primer were used in a second PCR of roughly 6 to 11 cycles. Via MiXCR, TCRdb re-called the 5' RACE reads, giving one row per CDR3 protein. Here the sample spans more than 600,000 distinct CDR3 sequences, around 25% being singletons. This sample was also put to use in a study of T cells of mothers and their children.

The sample was blood. These receptors were collected from a boy aged 10-17 years in good health.

Concerning this clonotype: A read error may account for a junction end that differs from germline. The chain uses TRBV5-1 and TRBJ2-3; D not resolved. Germline V lookup: CDR1 SGHRS, CDR2 YFSETQ. The CDR3 runs 13 residues. DNA for the CDR3: TGCGCCAGTACGAAGGAGTGGGCAGATACGCGGTATTTT. The encoded protein is CASTKEWADTRYF. The full variable domain, in which reference TRBV5-1 and TRBJ2-3 provide the parts outside the CDR3, is KAGVTQTPRYLIKTRGQQVTLSCSPISGHRSVSWYQQTPGQGLQFLFEYFSETQRNKGNFPGRFSGRQFSNSRSEMNVSTLELGDSALYLCASTKEWADTRYFGPGTRLTVL.

This clonotype turned up a few times. CDR3 region: CASSTPSVQEQYF. The DNA of the CDR3 is TGTGCCAGCAGCACCCCCTCGGTCCAAGAGCAGTACTTC. The V call is TRBV5-4, the J call TRBJ2-5; D is ambiguous. This CDR3 contains 13 residues. Germline V gene lookup returns CDR1 SGHNT and CDR2 YYREEE (reference sequence). The V and J ends lost 4 bases and 11 bases respectively, with 18 bases between them.

This clonotype occurred once. The chain links TRBV12-3 or TRBV12-4 to TRBJ2-3, with 12 bases matching TRBD2. This CDR3 region has 16 residues. With V trimmed by 6 bases and J by 4 bases, 8 bases remained unmatched. Here the CDR3 DNA reads TGTGCCAGCAGCCCTAGGACTAGCGGGGTTGCAGATACGCAGTATTTT. The encoded protein is CASSPRTSGVADTQYF.

This clonotype showed up just a few times. V gene TRBV29-1 combines with J gene TRBJ1-1, with D perhaps matching TRBD1 (6 bases). This CDR3 has 14 amino acids. The germline gives CDR1 SQVTM, CDR2 ANQGSEA. V was clipped by 5 bases and J by 5 bases, with 18 bases between them. In nucleotides, the CDR3 is TGCAGCGTTTACGGGGACATCCTGGGGACTGAAGCTTTCTTT. This gives the protein CSVYGDILGTEAFF.

This clonotype has only a few counts. The gene calls are TRBV6-5 and TRBJ2-1; 8 bases map to TRBD1. The CDR3 loop spans 17 amino acids. Germline-derived CDR1 and CDR2 are MNHEY and SVGAGI. The ends lost 2 bases at V and 7 bases at J; junction bases unmatched: 13. The CDR3: CASSYRGSRTGRNEQFF. The CDR3, as DNA: TGTGCCAGCAGTTACAGAGGATCGAGGACAGGGAGGAATGAGCAGTTCTTC.

The chain uses TRBV10-3 and TRBJ1-6; 7 positions match TRBD1. CDR3 size: 12 residues. V lost 3 bases, J lost 12 bases, and 2 bases stayed unmatched. Germline loops: CDR1 ENHRY, CDR2 SYGVKD. CDR3 residues: CAISEGDRPLHF. CDR3 coding DNA: TGTGCCATCAGTGAAGGGGACAGACCCCTCCACTTT.

This clonotype was detected once. This sequence joins TRBV5-1 and TRBJ2-3; D gene uncertain. CDR3 length: 11 amino acids. V was clipped by 4 bases and J by 11 bases, with 11 bases between them. Per germline, CDR1 SGHRS and CDR2 YFSETQ. Here the CDR3 reads CASSMGLLQYF. The CDR3 DNA is TGCGCCAGCAGCATGGGTCTTTTGCAGTATTTT.

This rearrangement joins TRBV14 to TRBJ2-1; D ambiguous. There are 15 residues in the CDR3. In germline, CDR1 is SGHDN, CDR2 FVKESK. Trimming stripped 0 bases from V and 1 base from J, with 7 bases between. CDR3 DNA: TGTGCCAGCAGCCAAGATGAAGGTTCCTACAATGAGCAGTTCTTC. Translated: CASSQDEGSYNEQFF.

The rearrangement links TRBV2 to TRBJ1-3, with D perhaps TRBD1 (6 bases). V was trimmed by 5 bases and J by 0 bases, leaving 11 bases between them. Germline V gives CDR1 SNHLY, CDR2 FYNNEI. The CDR3 extends over 15 amino acids. CDR3 in amino acids: CASSPGHYSGNTIYF. In DNA form, the CDR3 reads TGTGCCAGCAGTCCGGGACATTACTCTGGAAACACCATATATTTT.

This clonotype was detected a few times. V usage is TRBV20-1 and J usage is TRBJ2-1, with a weak D call TRBD2 (5 bases). CDR3 length: 14 amino acids. Trimming took off 1 base at V and 6 bases at J, with 13 bases between the two ends. The V gene's germline CDR1 is DFQATT and CDR2 SNEGSKA (reference sequence). This CDR3 reads CSARGVRVGNEQFF. The CDR3 region has the DNA TGCAGTGCTAGAGGAGTGAGGGTAGGCAATGAGCAGTTCTTC.

This chain links TRBV29-1 with TRBJ1-4, with no clear D. The CDR3 contains 12 residues. The germline CDR1 and CDR2 sequences are SQVTM and ANQGSEA. The CDR3 DNA reads as TGCGGAACCATGGCCGGTAATGAAAAACTGTTTTTT. It codes for CGTMAGNEKLFF.

This chain links TRBV7-8 with TRBJ2-3; TRBD2 agrees at 11 bases. CDR3 length: 17 residues. Germline V gene data show CDR1 as SGHVS and CDR2 as FQNEAQ. V lost 6 bases, J lost 2 bases, and 10 bases stayed unmatched. This CDR3 reads CASSYGLAGGPTDTQYF. In nucleotides, the CDR3 is TGTGCCAGCAGTTACGGATTAGCGGGAGGGCCCACAGATACGCAGTATTTT. The full variable domain, in which reference TRBV7-8 and TRBJ2-3 provide the parts outside the CDR3, is GAGVSQSPRYKVAKRGQDVALRCDPISGHVSLFWYQQALGQGPEFLTYFQNEAQLDKSGLPSDRFFAERPEGSVSTLKIQRTQQEDSAVYLCASSYGLAGGPTDTQYFGPGTRLTVL.

This chain connects TRBV11-1 to TRBJ2-3; no clear D. Trimming cost V 5 bases and J 2 bases, with 11 bases left between them. The CDR3 is 14 residues long. The V gene's germline CDR1 is SGHAT and CDR2 FQDESV (reference sequence). CDR3 DNA: TGTGCCAGCAGCCCGTGGGATTCCACAGATACGCAGTATTTT. Protein: CASSPWDSTDTQYF. Based on the CDR3 plus reference TRBV11-1 and TRBJ2-3, the full variable domain is EAEVAQSPRYKITEKSQAVAFWCDPISGHATLYWYRQILGQGPELLVQFQDESVVDDSQLPKDRFSAERLKGVDSTLKIQPAELGDSAMYLCASSPWDSTDTQYFGPGTRLTVL.

This sequence joins TRBV29-1 and TRBJ1-2; D perhaps matches TRBD1 (5 bases). The ends were cut back, 4 bases at V and 5 bases at J, with 11 bases in the middle. Germline CDR1 reads SQVTM; CDR2 reads ANQGSEA. The CDR3 length is 12 residues. The CDR3 nucleotides are TGCAGCGTTGTGGAGGGACTATATGGCTACACCTTC. Amino acids: CSVVEGLYGYTF.

This clonotype has just a few counts. This chain joins TRBV14 and TRBJ2-1; 7 bases are a match to TRBD2. This CDR3 spans 17 amino acids. J was trimmed by 8 bases and V by 4 bases; bases with no gene match: 17. CDR1 and CDR2 from the germline V gene are SGHDN and FVKESK. The CDR3: CASSPKVAGPKVDEQFF. CDR3 in DNA: TGTGCCAGCAGCCCTAAAGTAGCGGGCCCGAAGGTAGATGAGCAGTTCTTC.

This clonotype was observed many times. The chain has TRBV6-1 and TRBJ2-7; the D gene is possibly TRBD2 (6 bases). This CDR3 is built from 15 residues. CDR1 MNHNS and CDR2 SASEGT come from the germline V gene. Trimming took 7 bases from V and 1 from J, leaving 17 bases between them. The CDR3 DNA reads as TGTGCCAGCAAGGGCGGGGAAGGGGAATCCTACGAGCAGTACTTC. Encoded protein: CASKGGEGESYEQYF.

J is TRBJ1-1 and V is TRBV6-5; D not certain. Germline V gives CDR1 MNHEY, CDR2 SVGAGI. This CDR3 has 13 residues. V lost 6 bases to trimming and J lost 1 base, with 9 bases between them. CDR3 region: CASRLGRNTEAFF. The CDR3, as DNA: TGTGCCAGCAGACTAGGACGGAACACTGAAGCTTTCTTT.

The chain joins TRBV6-2 or TRBV6-3 to TRBJ1-1; D gene uncertain. Trimming took off 2 bases at V and 0 bases at J, with 10 bases between the two ends. The CDR3 extends over 15 amino acids. CDR1 is MNHEY and CDR2 is SVGEGT in the germline V gene. The CDR3 DNA reads TGTGCCAGCAGTTACATTGGGGAGATGAACACTGAAGCTTTCTTT. Protein product: CASSYIGEMNTEAFF.

The chain couples TRBV10-3 to TRBJ2-2; 7 bases are a match to TRBD1. The CDR3 runs to 14 residues. V dropped 5 bases and J dropped 3; count of bases not matched to a gene: 3. CDR1 and CDR2 from the germline V gene are ENHRY and SYGVKD. CDR3 coding DNA: TGTGCCATCAGTCCCGACAGGGACACCGGGGAGCTGTTTTTT. It is translated as CAISPDRDTGELFF.

V gene TRBV6-5 combines with J gene TRBJ2-1; 12 bases fit TRBD2. The CDR3 length is 16 residues. Per germline, CDR1 MNHEY and CDR2 SVGAGI. Trimming took 6 bases from V and 6 from J; bases not matched to a gene: 9. CDR3 protein: CASSPSGLAGINEQFF. The CDR3 coding sequence is TGTGCCAGCAGCCCGAGTGGACTAGCGGGAATCAATGAGCAGTTCTTC.

In nucleotides, the CDR3 is TGCAGTGCTAGAGATCCGTGGACAGGGGTGGATGAGCAGTTCTTC. It specifies CSARDPWTGVDEQFF. The gene calls are TRBV20-1 and TRBJ2-1; 9 nucleotides match TRBD1. Germline-derived CDR1 and CDR2 are DFQATT and SNEGSKA (reference sequence). There are 15 residues in the CDR3. V shed 0 bases and J 8 bases; nucleotides not matched to a gene: 8.

The chain combines TRBV7-3 with TRBJ2-3; TRBD2 is a possible D gene (6 bases). Germline V gives CDR1 SGHTA, CDR2 FQGTGA. The CDR3 length is 12 residues. Trimming took 5 bases from V and 8 from J, leaving 11 bases between them. CDR3 loop: CASSTTRSTQYF. Here the CDR3 DNA reads TGTGCCAGCAGCACGACTAGAAGTACGCAGTATTTT.

The chain uses TRBV4-2 and TRBJ2-5; D unresolved. Trimming pared 4 bases from V and 0 bases from J, leaving 15 bases between. Germline CDR1 and CDR2: LGHNA and YNFKEQ. The CDR3 extends over 16 amino acids. CDR3 loop: CASSPSLVGYQETQYF. The CDR3 DNA is TGTGCCAGCAGCCCTTCCCTAGTAGGGTACCAAGAGACCCAGTACTTC.

Ten or more counts support this clonotype. The chain links TRBV10-3 to TRBJ2-5; the D is unclear. Germline V gene data show CDR1 as ENHRY and CDR2 as SYGVKD. The CDR3 has 12 amino acids. V lost 0 bases and J lost 5, with 4 bases in between. CDR3 in DNA: TGTGCCATCAGTGAGTCCATTGAGACCCAGTACTTC. Translating gives CAISESIETQYF.